A single T cell receptor beta chain is shown here with its context. This CDR3 spans 11 amino acids. V shed 6 bases and J shed 6 bases, with 5 bases lying between them. The germline gives CDR1 MDHEN, CDR2 SYDVKM. The data are from a study of memory CD4+ T cells and cytomegalovirus serostatus. The sort gate was single viable CD3+CD4+CD8-CD45RO+ cells for memory CD4+ T cells. Libraries were prepared by immunoSEQ multiplex PCR; TCRdb keeps only in-frame clonotypes and omits some of them. The sample shows 40,000 to 55,000 clones, 82% of them seen only once. The V gene is TRBV28, the J gene TRBJ1-4, with D uncertain. This clonotype was sampled from an adult in good health and CMV-seronegative. Sequenced material: memory CD4+ T cells from blood. The CDR3 here is CASRADEKLFF. The CDR3 DNA is TGTGCCAGCAGGGCCGATGAAAAACTGTTTTTT.